This T cell receptor beta chain comes out of a study of PD-1 blockade in classical Hodgkin lymphoma. Some clones are missing from TCRdb's copy, which holds only in-frame ones; the method was immunoSEQ multiplex PCR. The sample yields approximately 17,000 clones, around 81% seen once. As for this clone: The antigen remains unidentified.

Every patient experienced relapse after autologous stem cell transplantation, and brentuximab vedotin exposure varied. CD4+ T cells were purified from thawed PBMCs by negative selection. Responses achieved at best were complete response, partial response or progressive disease. Study-level points and caveats: Exclusion covered patients beginning nivolumab under 1 year post-ASCT. Similar baseline diversity was found in complete responders and newly diagnosed patients.

Unmatched junction bases numbered 8, after V lost 2 bases and J lost 9 bases. The V gene's germline CDR1 is SQVTM and CDR2 ANQGSEA. CDR3 size: 14 residues. This TCR derives from a human donor with classical Hodgkin lymphoma. This chain joins TRBV29-1 and TRBJ2-1, with TRBD2 matching over 9 bases. The specimen comprised CD4+ T cells from blood, sampled at baseline. In DNA, the CDR3 is TGCAGCGTTGAACCGGCGGGAGGGCCGGGTGAGCAGTTCTTC. Translated: CSVEPAGGPGEQFF.